This TCR beta chain was documented in a study of response to subunit inactivated influenza vaccine. This clonotype came up many times. Each CDR3 protein gets one entry after TCRdb re-called the RT-PCR reads with MiXCR. The profile shows about 570,000 distinct CDR3 sequences, around 11% of them singletons. The germline V gene encodes CDR1 LNHNV and CDR2 YYDKDF (reference sequence). CDR3 size: 16 residues. V was trimmed by 2 bases and J by 5 bases, leaving 19 bases between them. These data were likewise used in another study, on T cells expressing NK-cell markers. That work states: Generation of TCR beta cDNA was performed by 5'RACE template switching incorporating UMIs.

The TCR was taken from a man aged 50 to 60 who received an inactivated influenza vaccine. Material: PBMCs from blood, obtained on the day of vaccination. The J gene is TRBJ2-7, the V gene TRBV15; weak D call: TRBD1 (5 bases). The CDR3 DNA follows: TGTGCCACCAGCAGATCCTCCCTTTGGGGCGGCCACGAGCAGTACTTC. It codes for CATSRSSLWGGHEQYF. Using reference TRBV15 and TRBJ2-7 for the parts outside the CDR3, the full variable domain is DAMVIQNPRYQVTQFGKPVTLSCSQTLNHNVMYWYQQKSSQAPKLLFHYYDKDFNNEADTPDNFQSRRPNTSFCFLDIRSPGLGDTAMYLCATSRSSLWGGHEQYFGPGTRLTVT.